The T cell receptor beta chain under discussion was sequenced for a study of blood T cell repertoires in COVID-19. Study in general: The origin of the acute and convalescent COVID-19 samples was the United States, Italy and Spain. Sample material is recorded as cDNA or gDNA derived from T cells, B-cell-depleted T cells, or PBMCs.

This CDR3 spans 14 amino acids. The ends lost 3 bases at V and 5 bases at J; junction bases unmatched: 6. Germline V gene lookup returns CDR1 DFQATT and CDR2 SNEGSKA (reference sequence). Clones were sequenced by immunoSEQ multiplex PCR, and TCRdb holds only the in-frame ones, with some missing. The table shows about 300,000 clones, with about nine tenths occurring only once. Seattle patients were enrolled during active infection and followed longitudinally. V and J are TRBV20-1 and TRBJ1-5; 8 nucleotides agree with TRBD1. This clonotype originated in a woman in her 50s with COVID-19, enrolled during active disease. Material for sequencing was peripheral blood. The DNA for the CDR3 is TGCAGTGCTAGTAGGTCAGGGGGCTATCAGCCCCAGCATTTT. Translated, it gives CSASRSGGYQPQHF.